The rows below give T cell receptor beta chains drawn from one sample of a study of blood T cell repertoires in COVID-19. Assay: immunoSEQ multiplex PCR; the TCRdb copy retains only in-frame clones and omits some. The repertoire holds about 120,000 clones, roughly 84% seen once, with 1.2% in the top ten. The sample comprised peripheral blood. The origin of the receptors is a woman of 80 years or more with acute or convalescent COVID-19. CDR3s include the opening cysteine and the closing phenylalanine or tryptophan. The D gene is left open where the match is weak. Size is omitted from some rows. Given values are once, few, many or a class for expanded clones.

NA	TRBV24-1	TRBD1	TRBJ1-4	CATSDPRTGEGEKLFF	TGTGCCACCAGTGATCCCCGGACAGGGGAAGGCGAAAAACTGTTTTTT
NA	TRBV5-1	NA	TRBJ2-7	CASSLHSYEQYF	TGCGCCAGCAGCTTGCACTCCTACGAGCAGTACTTC
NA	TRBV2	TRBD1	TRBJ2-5	CASSDPGGQETQYF	TGTGCCAGCAGTGATCCAGGGGGCCAAGAGACCCAGTACTTC
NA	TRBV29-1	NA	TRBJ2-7	CSVEVGGYEQYF	TGCAGCGTTGAAGTTGGCGGCTACGAGCAGTACTTC
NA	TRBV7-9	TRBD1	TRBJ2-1	CAGQGAVNEQFF	TGTGCCGGACAGGGGGCTGTTAATGAGCAGTTCTTC
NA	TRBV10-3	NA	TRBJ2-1	CATKGTQQGRSNEQFF	TGTGCCACCAAAGGGACGCAACAGGGAAGATCTAATGAGCAGTTCTTC
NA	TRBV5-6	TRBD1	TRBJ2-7	CASSLGGTGLYEQYF	TGTGCCAGCAGCTTGGGGGGGACAGGGCTTTACGAGCAGTACTTC
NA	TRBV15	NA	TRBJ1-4	CATSRARAGAGRRNEKLFF	TGTGCCACCAGCAGAGCAAGGGCCGGCGCGGGCAGGCGGAATGAAAAACTGTTTTTT
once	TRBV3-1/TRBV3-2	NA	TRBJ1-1	CASSQGLVVGTEAFF	TGTGCCAGCAGCCAAGGATTAGTGGTCGGCACTGAAGCTTTCTTT
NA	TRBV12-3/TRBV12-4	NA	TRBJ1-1	CASSRTVNTEAFF	TGTGCCAGCAGTCGGACAGTAAACACTGAAGCTTTCTTT
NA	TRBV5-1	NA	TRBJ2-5	CASSPGGAETQYF	TGCGCCAGCAGCCCCGGGGGTGCAGAGACCCAGTACTTC
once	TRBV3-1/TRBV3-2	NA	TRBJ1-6	CASSQVLRDNSPLHF	TGTGCCAGCAGCCAAGTTCTGCGGGACAATTCACCCCTCCACTTT
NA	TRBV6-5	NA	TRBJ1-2	CASRTGTNYGYTF	TGTGCCAGCAGGACCGGGACTAACTATGGCTACACCTTC
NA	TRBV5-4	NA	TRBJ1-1	CASSWRGGGVNTEAFF	TGTGCCAGCAGCTGGAGGGGTGGGGGAGTGAACACTGAAGCTTTCTTT
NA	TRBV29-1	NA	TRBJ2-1	CSVLGNEQFF	TGCAGCGTTCTAGGCAATGAGCAGTTCTTC
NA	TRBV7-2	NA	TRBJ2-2	CASSLGQQDGELFF	TGTGCCAGCAGCTTAGGCCAACAAGACGGGGAGCTGTTTTTT
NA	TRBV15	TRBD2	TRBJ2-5	CATSHRLAGDRETQYF	TGTGCCACCAGCCACCGACTAGCGGGAGACAGAGAGACCCAGTACTTC
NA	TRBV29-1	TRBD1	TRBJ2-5	CSGTGQGKRETQYF	TGCAGCGGTACGGGACAGGGGAAACGCGAGACCCAGTACTTC
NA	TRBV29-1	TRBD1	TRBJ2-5	CSVASGTGIQETQYF	TGCAGCGTCGCCTCCGGGACAGGGATCCAAGAGACCCAGTACTTC
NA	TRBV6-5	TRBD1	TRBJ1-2	CASSYARTGGHYGYTF	TGTGCCAGCAGTTACGCACGGACAGGGGGGCACTATGGCTACACCTTC
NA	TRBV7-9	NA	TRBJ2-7	CAIISEGPSYEQYF	TGTGCCATTATCTCGGAGGGCCCCTCCTACGAGCAGTACTTC
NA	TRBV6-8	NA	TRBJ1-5	CASSLRQTNQPQHF	TGTGCCAGCAGCCTTCGACAGACCAATCAGCCCCAGCATTTT
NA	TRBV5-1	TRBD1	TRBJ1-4	CASSWTGANEKLFF	TGCGCCAGCAGCTGGACAGGGGCTAATGAAAAACTGTTTTTT
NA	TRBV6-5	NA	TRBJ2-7	CASRAATNTYYEQYF	TGTGCCAGCAGAGCAGCGACTAACACGTACTACGAGCAGTACTTC
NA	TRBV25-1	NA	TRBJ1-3	CATQLVSGNTIYF	TGTGCCACCCAACTGGTCTCTGGAAACACCATATATTTT
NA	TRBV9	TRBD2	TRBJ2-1	CASSVGSQSSGGEQFF	TGTGCCAGCAGCGTAGGTTCCCAGTCTAGCGGGGGTGAGCAGTTCTTC
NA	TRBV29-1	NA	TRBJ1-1	CSVIMGGGNTEAFF	TGCAGCGTGATAATGGGCGGGGGGAACACTGAAGCTTTCTTT
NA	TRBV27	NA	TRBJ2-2	CASSLGWGRSNTGELFF	TGTGCCAGCAGTTTGGGTTGGGGCAGGTCGAACACCGGGGAGCTGTTTTTT
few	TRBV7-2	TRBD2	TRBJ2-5	CASSQRESGTQYF	TGTGCCAGCAGTCAGCGGGAGTCGGGGACCCAGTACTTC
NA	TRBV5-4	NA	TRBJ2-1	CASSLGGRGEQFF	TGTGCCAGCAGCTTGGGTGGCAGGGGTGAGCAGTTCTTC
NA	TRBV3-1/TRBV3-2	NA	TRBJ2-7	CASRRGNEQYF	TGTGCCAGCAGAAGGGGGAACGAGCAGTACTTC
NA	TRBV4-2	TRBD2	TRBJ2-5	CASSLLPGGGQETQYF	TGTGCCAGCAGCCTCCTGCCGGGGGGGGGTCAAGAGACCCAGTACTTC
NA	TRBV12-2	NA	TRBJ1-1	CASRLNGPGAMNTEAFF	TGTGCAAGTCGCTTAAACGGGCCAGGGGCGATGAACACTGAAGCTTTCTTT